This T cell receptor (beta chain) was found in a study of blood T cell repertoires in COVID-19. Study-level information: Researchers got acute and convalescent COVID-19 samples from the United States, Italy and Spain. The analysed material was cDNA or gDNA that came from T cells, B-cell-depleted T cells, or PBMCs.

Those enrolled in Seattle joined during active infection and were followed longitudinally afterward. The CDR3 length is 12 residues. CDR1 is SGHNT and CDR2 is YYREEE in the germline V gene (reference sequence). Trimming removed 3 bases from V and 2 bases from J, with 5 bases in between. Using immunoSEQ multiplex PCR, the repertoire was profiled, and TCRdb retains in-frame clones only, with some absent. The data contain more than 100,000 clones, around 90% of them seen just once; the ten biggest clones take up 3.8%. The specimen was peripheral blood. This receptor was taken from an older woman with COVID-19, enrolled during active disease. The chain links TRBV5-4 to TRBJ1-2; D is unclear. The DNA of the CDR3 is TGTGCCAGCAGCTCAGGAAACTATGGCTACACCTTC. Translated, it gives CASSSGNYGYTF.